These T cell receptor beta chains were read from a single sample in a study of blood T cell repertoires in COVID-19. This table comes from immunoSEQ multiplex PCR, and its TCRdb copy is limited to in-frame clones, with some not included. The sample records 400,000 or so clones, more than 85% being singletons. The sample consisted of peripheral blood. The source of these receptors is a human donor in a cohort sampled during active COVID-19. Each CDR3 is given with its conserved first and last residue. Fields, in order: V gene, D gene, J gene, clone size, CDR3 DNA, CDR3 protein. D genes are given only for firm matches. Clone size appears in some rows only: once, few, many, or a class for an expanded clone.

V gene: TRBV4-1
D gene: TRBD2
J gene: TRBJ2-2
clone size: once
CDR3 DNA: TGCGCCAGCAGCGATAGCGGGAGGGCCTTCGGGGAGCTGTTTTTT
CDR3 protein: CASSDSGRAFGELFF

V gene: TRBV6-6
D gene: -
J gene: TRBJ2-5
clone size: -
CDR3 DNA: TGTGCCAGCAGTTCTCGATGGGGCAGGGAGACCCAGTACTTC
CDR3 protein: CASSSRWGRETQYF

V gene: TRBV9
D gene: TRBD2
J gene: TRBJ2-1
clone size: -
CDR3 DNA: TGTGCCAGCAGCGGGACTAGCGGTTCCTACAATGAGCAGTTCTTC
CDR3 protein: CASSGTSGSYNEQFF

V gene: TRBV5-8
D gene: TRBD2
J gene: TRBJ2-7
clone size: few
CDR3 DNA: TGTGCCAGCAGCTTGCCTAGCGGGACCTCCTACGAGCAGTACTTC
CDR3 protein: CASSLPSGTSYEQYF

V gene: TRBV14
D gene: -
J gene: TRBJ2-3
clone size: -
CDR3 DNA: TGTGCCAGCAGCCATGAAAGGTGGGGACAATTTAGACCGGGAACAGATACGCAGTATTTT
CDR3 protein: CASSHERWGQFRPGTDTQYF

V gene: TRBV7-3
D gene: -
J gene: TRBJ2-1
clone size: -
CDR3 DNA: TGTGCCAGCAGCCCGGGTGGTTCACTCAATGAGCAGTTCTTC
CDR3 protein: CASSPGGSLNEQFF

V gene: TRBV21-1
D gene: -
J gene: TRBJ2-7
clone size: -
CDR3 DNA: TGTGCCAGCAGCAAAAGTAACACGGGGCAGTACTTC
CDR3 protein: CASSKSNTGQYF

V gene: TRBV7-2
D gene: -
J gene: TRBJ2-7
clone size: once
CDR3 DNA: TGTGCCAGCAGCTTAGGCCGCGCGCTGTACTACGAGCAGTACTTC
CDR3 protein: CASSLGRALYYEQYF

V gene: TRBV6-5
D gene: TRBD2
J gene: TRBJ2-2
clone size: once
CDR3 DNA: TGTGCCAGCAGCCGGACGGGACTAGCATCCGGGGAGCTGTTTTTT
CDR3 protein: CASSRTGLASGELFF

V gene: TRBV28
D gene: TRBD1
J gene: TRBJ2-7
clone size: -
CDR3 DNA: TGTGCCAGCAGTTTAGTGGACAGGGGACCCCGATACGAGCAGTACTTC
CDR3 protein: CASSLVDRGPRYEQYF

V gene: TRBV20-1
D gene: -
J gene: TRBJ1-2
clone size: -
CDR3 DNA: TGCAGTGCTAGTCAGGGGCCGGCTGGCTACACCTTC
CDR3 protein: CSASQGPAGYTF

V gene: TRBV4-2
D gene: TRBD1
J gene: TRBJ2-5
clone size: few
CDR3 DNA: TGTGCCAGCAGCCAAGCAGGGGGCGTCGAGACCCAGTACTTC
CDR3 protein: CASSQAGGVETQYF

V gene: TRBV6-9
D gene: -
J gene: TRBJ1-2
clone size: -
CDR3 DNA: TGTGCCGCCCTCCGGGGGGGCTACACCTTC
CDR3 protein: CAALRGGYTF

V gene: TRBV3-1/TRBV3-2
D gene: -
J gene: TRBJ1-4
clone size: -
CDR3 DNA: TGTGCCAGCAGCCAAGATACGGGAGGGGTTAATGAAAAACTGTTTTTT
CDR3 protein: CASSQDTGGVNEKLFF

V gene: TRBV28
D gene: -
J gene: TRBJ1-5
clone size: -
CDR3 DNA: TGTGCCTCCCTCAATGGTGGGGGGAATCAGCCCCAGCATTTT
CDR3 protein: CASLNGGGNQPQHF

V gene: TRBV2
D gene: -
J gene: TRBJ2-7
clone size: -
CDR3 DNA: TGTGCCAGCAGTGTTAGGATGGGCGAAGAGCAGTACTTC
CDR3 protein: CASSVRMGEEQYF

V gene: TRBV5-1
D gene: -
J gene: TRBJ2-3
clone size: once
CDR3 DNA: TGCGCCAGCAGGCCTTCGAGCGGCCGCACAGATACGCAGTATTTT
CDR3 protein: CASRPSSGRTDTQYF

V gene: TRBV20-1
D gene: -
J gene: TRBJ2-7
clone size: -
CDR3 DNA: TGCAGTGCTAGAGTACTTGGCGAGCAGTACTTC
CDR3 protein: CSARVLGEQYF

V gene: TRBV12-3/TRBV12-4
D gene: TRBD1
J gene: TRBJ1-1
clone size: -
CDR3 DNA: TGTGCCAGCAGAGACAGGGCATACACTGAAGCTTTCTTT
CDR3 protein: CASRDRAYTEAFF

V gene: TRBV6-5
D gene: -
J gene: TRBJ1-1
clone size: many
CDR3 DNA: TGTGCCAGCAGAGGGGCCACAATGAACACTGAAGCTTTCTTT
CDR3 protein: CASRGATMNTEAFF

V gene: TRBV15
D gene: TRBD2
J gene: TRBJ2-3
clone size: -
CDR3 DNA: TGTGCCACCAGCAGATCGGGACTAGCGGGGGGGAAAAATACGCAGTATTTT
CDR3 protein: CATSRSGLAGGKNTQYF

V gene: TRBV6-5
D gene: -
J gene: TRBJ1-6
clone size: once
CDR3 DNA: TGTGCCACTCCAGGGGAATATAATTCACCCCTCCACTTT
CDR3 protein: CATPGEYNSPLHF

V gene: TRBV4-1
D gene: TRBD1
J gene: TRBJ1-2
clone size: -
CDR3 DNA: TGCGCCAGCAGCCAAACGAACCCCGGACAGGGTCGGGCCCCCTATGGCTACACCTTC
CDR3 protein: CASSQTNPGQGRAPYGYTF

V gene: TRBV18
D gene: TRBD1
J gene: TRBJ2-1
clone size: -
CDR3 DNA: TGTGCCAGCTCAACGGGACAGGGACTGAAGCAGCAGTTCTTC
CDR3 protein: CASSTGQGLKQQFF

V gene: TRBV15
D gene: TRBD2
J gene: TRBJ2-1
clone size: -
CDR3 DNA: TGTGCCACCAGCGCCGGGAGGGCTAACAATGAGCAGTTCTTC
CDR3 protein: CATSAGRANNEQFF

V gene: TRBV21-1
D gene: -
J gene: TRBJ2-6
clone size: -
CDR3 DNA: TGTGCCAGCAGCAAAGGTCGGCAGATACTATGGGCCAACGTCCTGACTTTC
CDR3 protein: CASSKGRQILWANVLTF

V gene: TRBV28
D gene: TRBD2
J gene: TRBJ2-7
clone size: -
CDR3 DNA: TGTGCCAGCAGTTTCGAGCGGGAGCTCCGATACGAGCAGTACTTC
CDR3 protein: CASSFERELRYEQYF

V gene: TRBV7-2
D gene: -
J gene: TRBJ2-7
clone size: -
CDR3 DNA: TGTGCCAGCAGCTTAACAGGGGGGGCCTACGAGCAGTACTTC
CDR3 protein: CASSLTGGAYEQYF

V gene: TRBV28
D gene: TRBD2
J gene: TRBJ2-4
clone size: -
CDR3 DNA: TGTGCCAGCAGTTTGCGACGACTAGCGGGAGGGCGAGTGAGGGCCAAAAACATTCAGTACTTC
CDR3 protein: CASSLRRLAGGRVRAKNIQYF

V gene: TRBV23-1
D gene: TRBD1
J gene: TRBJ2-7
clone size: -
CDR3 DNA: TGCGCCAGCAGTCAAGACAGGGCCCCATACGAGCAGTACTTC
CDR3 protein: CASSQDRAPYEQYF

V gene: TRBV6-4
D gene: TRBD1
J gene: TRBJ1-6
clone size: many
CDR3 DNA: TGTGCCAGCAGTGTTTCTTCAGGGGGCAACTCACCCCTCCACTTT
CDR3 protein: CASSVSSGGNSPLHF

V gene: TRBV9
D gene: TRBD2
J gene: TRBJ2-2
clone size: -
CDR3 DNA: TGTGCCAGCAGCGTAGAGGCGGGAGGGCCGGGCGGGGAGCTGTTTTTT
CDR3 protein: CASSVEAGGPGGELFF

V gene: TRBV4-1
D gene: TRBD1
J gene: TRBJ1-6
clone size: -
CDR3 DNA: TGCGCCAGCAGCCCGGGGACAGGGGGCGGTTCACCCCTCCACTTT
CDR3 protein: CASSPGTGGGSPLHF

V gene: TRBV5-1
D gene: TRBD1
J gene: TRBJ1-2
clone size: once
CDR3 DNA: TGCGCCAGCAGCTCGGGGAGACAGGGTGGGGATGGCTACACCTTC
CDR3 protein: CASSSGRQGGDGYTF

V gene: TRBV28
D gene: TRBD2
J gene: TRBJ2-1
clone size: -
CDR3 DNA: TGTGCCAGCAGTCCTCGTAGATGGGGGACTAGCGGGCGGAGCTCCTACAATGAGCAGTTCTTC
CDR3 protein: CASSPRRWGTSGRSSYNEQFF